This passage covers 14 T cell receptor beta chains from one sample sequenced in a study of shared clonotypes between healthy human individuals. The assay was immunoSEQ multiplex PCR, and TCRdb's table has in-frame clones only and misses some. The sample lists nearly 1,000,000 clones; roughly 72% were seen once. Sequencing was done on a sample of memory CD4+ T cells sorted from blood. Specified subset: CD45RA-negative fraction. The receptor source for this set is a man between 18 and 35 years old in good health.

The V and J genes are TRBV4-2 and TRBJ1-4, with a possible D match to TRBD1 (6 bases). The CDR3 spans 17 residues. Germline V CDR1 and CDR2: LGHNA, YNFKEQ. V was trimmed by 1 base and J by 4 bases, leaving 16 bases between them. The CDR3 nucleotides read TGTGCCAGCAGCCAAGTCGGTCGGGGGCTAGGTAATGAAAAACTGTTTTTT. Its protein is CASSQVGRGLGNEKLFF.

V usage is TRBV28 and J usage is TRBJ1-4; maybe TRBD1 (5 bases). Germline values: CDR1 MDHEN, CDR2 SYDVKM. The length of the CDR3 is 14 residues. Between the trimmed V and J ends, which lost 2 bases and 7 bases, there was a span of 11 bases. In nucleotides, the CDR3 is TGTGCCAGCAGTTTAAGCAGGGCGAGTGAAAAACTGTTTTTT. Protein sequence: CASSLSRASEKLFF. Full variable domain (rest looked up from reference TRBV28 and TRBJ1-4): DVKVTQSSRYLVKRTGEKVFLECVQDMDHENMFWYRQDPGLGLRLIYFSYDVKMKEKGDIPEGYSVSREKKERFSLILESASTNQTSMYLCASSLSRASEKLFFGSGTQLSVL.

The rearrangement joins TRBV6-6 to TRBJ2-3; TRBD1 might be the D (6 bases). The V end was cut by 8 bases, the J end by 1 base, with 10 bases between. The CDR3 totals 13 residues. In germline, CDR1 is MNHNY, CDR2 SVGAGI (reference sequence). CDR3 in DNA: TGTGCCAGCGTCAGGGGCCGCACAGATACGCAGTATTTT. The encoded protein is CASVRGRTDTQYF.

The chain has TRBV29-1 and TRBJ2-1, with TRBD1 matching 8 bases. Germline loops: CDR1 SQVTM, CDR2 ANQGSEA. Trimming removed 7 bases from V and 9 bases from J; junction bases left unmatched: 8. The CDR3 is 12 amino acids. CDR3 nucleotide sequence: TGCAGCGCCGGGACAGGAAAGGGTGAGCAGTTCTTC. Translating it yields CSAGTGKGEQFF.

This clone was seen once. This CDR3 reads CASSPRTGTYEQYF. DNA for the CDR3: TGTGCCAGCAGCCCCCGGACAGGGACCTACGAGCAGTACTTC. The chain carries TRBV9 and TRBJ2-7; TRBD1 matches 8 bases. The J segment lost 2 bases and the V segment lost 4 bases, leaving 5 bases of the junction unmatched. From germline, CDR1 is SGDLS and CDR2 YYNGEE. CDR3 length: 14 residues. The full variable domain, rest sourced from reference TRBV9 and TRBJ2-7, is DSGVTQTPKHLITATGQRVTLRCSPRSGDLSVYWYQQSLDQGLQFLIQYYNGEERAKGNILERFSAQQFPDLHSELNLSSLELGDSALYFCASSPRTGTYEQYFGPGTRLTVT.

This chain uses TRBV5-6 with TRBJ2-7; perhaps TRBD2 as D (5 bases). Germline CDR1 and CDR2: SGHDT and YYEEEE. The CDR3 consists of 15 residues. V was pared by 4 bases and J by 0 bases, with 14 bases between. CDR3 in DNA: TGTGCCAGCAGCGGAGGATGGGCGAGCTCCTACGAGCAGTACTTC. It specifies CASSGGWASSYEQYF.

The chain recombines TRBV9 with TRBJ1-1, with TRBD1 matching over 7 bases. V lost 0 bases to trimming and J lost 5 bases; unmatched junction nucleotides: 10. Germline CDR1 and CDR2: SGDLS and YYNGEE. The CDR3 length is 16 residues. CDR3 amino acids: CASSVGATGTWTEAFF. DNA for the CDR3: TGTGCCAGCAGCGTAGGGGCGACAGGGACGTGGACTGAAGCTTTCTTT.

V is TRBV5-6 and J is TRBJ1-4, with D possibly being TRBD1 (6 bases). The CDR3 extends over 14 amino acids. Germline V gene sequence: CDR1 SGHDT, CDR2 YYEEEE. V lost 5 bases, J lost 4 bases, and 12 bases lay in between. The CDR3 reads CASSKQGINEKLFF. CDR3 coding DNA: TGTGCCAGCAGTAAACAGGGAATTAATGAAAAACTGTTTTTT.

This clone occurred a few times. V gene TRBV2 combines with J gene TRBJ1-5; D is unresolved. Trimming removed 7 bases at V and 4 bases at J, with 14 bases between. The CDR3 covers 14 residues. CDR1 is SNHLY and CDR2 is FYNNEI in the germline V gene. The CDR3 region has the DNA TGTGCCAGCACCAGTATGAGCGAGAATCAGCCCCAGCATTTT. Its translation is CASTSMSENQPQHF.

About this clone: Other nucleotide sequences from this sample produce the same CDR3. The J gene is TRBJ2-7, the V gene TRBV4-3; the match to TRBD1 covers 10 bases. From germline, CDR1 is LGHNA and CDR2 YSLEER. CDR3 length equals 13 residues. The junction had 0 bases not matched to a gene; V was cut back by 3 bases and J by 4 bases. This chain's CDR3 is CASSQDRGYEQYF. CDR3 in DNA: TGCGCCAGCAGCCAGGACAGGGGGTACGAGCAGTACTTC.

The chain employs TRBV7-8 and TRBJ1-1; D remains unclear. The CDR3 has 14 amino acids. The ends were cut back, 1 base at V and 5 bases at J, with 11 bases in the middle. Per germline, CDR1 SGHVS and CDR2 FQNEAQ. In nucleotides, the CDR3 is TGTGCCAGCAGCTTAGGTGTCTGGGGTACTGAAGCTTTCTTT. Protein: CASSLGVWGTEAFF.

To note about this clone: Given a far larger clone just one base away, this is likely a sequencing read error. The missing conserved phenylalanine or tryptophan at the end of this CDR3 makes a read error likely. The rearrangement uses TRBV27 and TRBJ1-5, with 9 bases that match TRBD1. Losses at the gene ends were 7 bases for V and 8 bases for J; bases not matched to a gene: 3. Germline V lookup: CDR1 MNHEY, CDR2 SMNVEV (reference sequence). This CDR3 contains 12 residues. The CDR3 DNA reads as TGTGCCAGCAAGACAGGGGGAAAGCCCCAGCATCTT. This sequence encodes CASKTGGKPQHL.

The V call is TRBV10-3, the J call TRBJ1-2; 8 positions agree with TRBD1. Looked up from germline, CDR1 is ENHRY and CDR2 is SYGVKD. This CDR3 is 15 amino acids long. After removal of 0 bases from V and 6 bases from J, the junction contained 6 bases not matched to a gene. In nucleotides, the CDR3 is TGTGCCATCAGTGAGTCAGGACAGGGTTATCATGGCTACACCTTC. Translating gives CAISESGQGYHGYTF.

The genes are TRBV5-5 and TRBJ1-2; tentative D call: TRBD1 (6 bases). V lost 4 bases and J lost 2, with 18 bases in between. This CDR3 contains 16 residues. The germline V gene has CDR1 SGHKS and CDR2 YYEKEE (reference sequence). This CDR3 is CASSLRSGTLNYGYTF. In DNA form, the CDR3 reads TGTGCCAGCAGCCTCAGATCCGGGACACTCAACTATGGCTACACCTTC.